These T cell receptor beta chains were read from a single sample in a study of CD8 T cells in ankylosing spondylitis. TCRdb used MiXCR to reprocess the 5' RACE reads, holding one entry per CDR3 protein. This sample has about 220,000 distinct CDR3 sequences, with 5.5% to 7.5% found just once. Sequenced material: blood, either unsorted or a sorted T cell fraction (not recorded which). These receptors were taken from a male donor with ankylosing spondylitis. Each CDR3 is given with its conserved first and last residue. D genes are given only for firm matches. Only part of the rows carry a size: once, few, many, or a class if the clone is expanded.

TRBJ2-5 | TRBV6-6 | many | - | CASERETQYF | TGTGCGTCGGAGCGAGAGACCCAGTACTTC
TRBJ1-1 | TRBV20-1 | many | - | CSARPGGGSLNTEAFF | TGCAGTGCTAGACCCGGGGGCGGGTCCCTGAACACTGAAGCTTTCTTT
TRBJ1-1 | TRBV6-5 | many | - | CASSSTDMNTEAFF | TGTGCCAGCAGTTCGACAGATATGAACACTGAAGCTTTCTTT
TRBJ2-7 | TRBV20-1 | few | TRBD1 | CSASSGQSYEQYF | TGCAGTGCTAGTTCGGGACAGAGCTACGAGCAGTACTTC
TRBJ1-5 | TRBV27 | - | TRBD1 | CASSRTGTNQPQHF | TGTGCCAGCAGTCGGACAGGGACAAATCAGCCCCAGCATTTT
TRBJ1-3 | TRBV7-9 | - | - | CASSLAALSGNTIYF | TGTGCCAGCAGCTTAGCGGCCTTATCTGGAAACACCATATATTTT
TRBJ2-7 | TRBV4-2 | many | - | CASSQASGPSYEQYF | TGTGCCAGCAGCCAAGCGAGCGGGCCCTCCTACGAGCAGTACTTC
TRBJ2-7 | TRBV7-2 | many | TRBD2 | CASSLASHRREVLYEQYF | TGTGCCAGCAGCTTAGCATCCCATAGGCGGGAGGTACTCTACGAGCAGTACTTC
TRBJ1-1 | TRBV30 | many | - | CAWSGHEAFF | TGTGCCTGGAGTGGCCATGAAGCTTTCTTT
TRBJ2-1 | TRBV28 | many | - | CASRRTGTNSEQFF | TGTGCCAGCAGGCGGACAGGGACTAATAGTGAGCAGTTCTTC
TRBJ2-5 | TRBV7-9 | many | TRBD2 | CASRRGDSKETQYF | TGTGCCAGCAGGCGGGGGGACTCTAAAGAGACCCAGTACTTC
TRBJ1-4 | TRBV7-9 | many | - | CASSYLTGLNEKLFF | TGTGCCAGCAGCTACTTGACAGGTCTTAATGAAAAACTGTTTTTT
TRBJ2-1 | TRBV28 | many | - | CASSPPLGREQFF | TGTGCCAGCAGCCCTCCTTTGGGGAGGGAGCAGTTCTTC
TRBJ2-1 | TRBV20-1 | many | - | CSAVSHSYNEQFF | TGCAGTGCTGTTTCTCACAGCTACAATGAGCAGTTCTTC
TRBJ1-6 | TRBV6-5 | many | - | CASSYSIRINSPLHF | TGTGCCAGCAGTTACTCGATACGGATTAATTCACCCCTCCACTTT
TRBJ2-7 | TRBV2 | - | TRBD1 | CATPRTGSYEQYF | TGTGCCACCCCTCGGACAGGGTCCTACGAGCAGTACTTC
TRBJ1-2 | TRBV12-3/TRBV12-4 | many | - | CASSYAYGYTF | TGTGCCAGCAGTTACGCCTATGGCTACACCTTC
TRBJ2-1 | TRBV7-9 | many | - | CASSRREVGDEQFF | TGTGCCAGCAGCCGGCGGGAAGTGGGGGATGAGCAGTTCTTC
TRBJ2-7 | TRBV5-1 | many | - | CASCWSADVVYEQYF | TGCGCCAGCTGCTGGTCGGCGGACGTGGTCTACGAGCAGTACTTC
TRBJ2-7 | TRBV7-8 | many | TRBD2 | CASSPGLAGAPSYEQYF | TGTGCCAGCAGCCCCGGACTAGCGGGGGCTCCCTCCTACGAGCAGTACTTC
TRBJ2-1 | TRBV5-1 | many | TRBD2 | CASSLEGGRYYNEQFF | TGCGCCAGCAGCTTGGAGGGCGGGAGATATTACAATGAGCAGTTCTTC
TRBJ2-7 | TRBV4-3 | few | TRBD2 | CASSQVAGLDFGRQYF | TGCGCCAGCAGCCAAGTGGCCGGACTAGATTTCGGTCGGCAGTACTTC
TRBJ2-2 | TRBV7-9 | many | - | CASSLGGEGTGELFF | TGTGCCAGCAGCTTGGGAGGCGAAGGCACCGGGGAGCTGTTTTTT
TRBJ2-5 | TRBV10-3 | few | TRBD1 | CAISDPGTGGPETQYF | TGTGCCATCAGTGACCCCGGGACAGGGGGCCCTGAGACCCAGTACTTC
TRBJ2-3 | TRBV12-3/TRBV12-4 | many | - | CASSPPGDTDTQYF | TGTGCCAGCAGTCCCCCTGGTGACACAGATACGCAGTATTTT
TRBJ2-7 | TRBV7-9 | few | - | CASSTGSSSYEQYF | TGTGCCAGCAGTACCGGGTCCAGCTCCTACGAGCAGTACTTC
TRBJ1-2 | TRBV29-1 | many | - | CSVRLGQNYGYTF | TGCAGCGTGCGGTTAGGGCAGAACTATGGCTACACCTTC
TRBJ1-6 | TRBV5-1 | many | TRBD1 | CASSLMGRQGMNSPLHF | TGCGCCAGCAGCTTGATGGGCCGACAGGGCATGAATTCACCCCTCCACTTT
TRBJ2-5 | TRBV3-1 | many | - | CASSQTFAHTQASETQYF | TGTGCCAGCAGCCAAACGTTCGCACACACCCAGGCGTCAGAGACCCAGTACTTC
TRBJ1-1 | TRBV29-1 | many | - | CSVEDSRGAFF | TGCAGCGTTGAAGATTCCCGTGGTGCTTTCTTT
TRBJ1-2 | TRBV10-3 | many | - | CAISDRQKSSYGYTF | TGTGCCATCAGTGACCGACAGAAATCCTCCTATGGCTACACCTTC
TRBJ2-7 | TRBV5-6 | many | TRBD1 | CASSLGTGDPYEQYF | TGTGCCAGCAGCTTGGGGACAGGCGATCCCTACGAGCAGTACTTC
TRBJ2-7 | TRBV7-6 | many | - | CASSLAGGTRSYEQYF | TGTGCCAGCAGCTTAGCGGGGGGCACCCGTTCCTACGAGCAGTACTTC
TRBJ1-1 | TRBV27 | many | - | CASSADGPNTEAFF | TGTGCCAGCAGTGCGGACGGCCCGAACACTGAAGCTTTCTTT
TRBJ2-3 | TRBV29-1 | many | TRBD2 | CSGLAVIDTDTQYF | TGCAGCGGACTAGCGGTTATAGACACAGATACGCAGTATTTT
TRBJ2-3 | TRBV12-3/TRBV12-4 | few | TRBD2 | CASSFTLAGLTDTQYF | TGTGCCAGCAGTTTTACACTAGCGGGACTCACAGATACGCAGTATTTT
TRBJ1-2 | TRBV18 | many | - | CASSPGPDGYTF | TGTGCCAGCTCACCAGGTCCCGATGGCTACACCTTC
TRBJ2-6 | TRBV2 | - | - | CASSYISGANVLTF | TGTGCCAGCAGTTATATCTCTGGGGCCAACGTCCTGACTTTC
TRBJ1-5 | TRBV6-5 | many | - | CASGLRPQHF | TGTGCCAGCGGTTTAAGGCCCCAGCATTTT
TRBJ1-6 | TRBV5-1 | many | - | CASSLNESPLHF | TGCGCCAGCAGCTTGAATGAGTCACCCCTCCACTTT
TRBJ1-2 | TRBV27 | few | - | CASGLSRGAGGYGYTF | TGTGCCAGCGGTTTATCGCGGGGGGCAGGTGGATATGGCTACACCTTC
TRBJ1-1 | TRBV9 | many | - | CASSVGQRTEAFF | TGTGCCAGCAGCGTAGGACAGAGAACTGAAGCTTTCTTT
TRBJ1-2 | TRBV7-8 | many | - | CASSPGEGANYGYTF | TGTGCCAGCAGCCCGGGGGAGGGGGCTAACTATGGCTACACCTTC
TRBJ2-1 | TRBV7-9 | - | - | CASGSGGGSYNEQFF | TGTGCCAGCGGCAGTGGGGGAGGATCCTACAATGAGCAGTTCTTC
TRBJ2-3 | TRBV11-2 | many | - | CASSLDGPFAVTQYF | TGTGCCAGCAGCTTAGATGGGCCCTTTGCTGTTACGCAGTATTTT
TRBJ2-1 | TRBV6-2/TRBV6-3 | many | TRBD1 | CASSYDFGTGGDNEQFF | TGTGCCAGCAGTTACGATTTCGGGACAGGAGGGGACAATGAGCAGTTCTTC
TRBJ2-5 | TRBV4-3 | few | TRBD2 | CASSPGLAGGPGQETQYF | TGCGCCAGCAGCCCAGGACTAGCGGGAGGGCCGGGTCAAGAGACCCAGTACTTC
TRBJ1-1 | TRBV28 | many | - | CASSNGRRRDTEAFF | TGTGCCAGCAGCAACGGACGGAGGAGGGACACTGAAGCTTTCTTT
TRBJ1-2 | TRBV29-1 | many | TRBD1 | CSVSDRIYGYTF | TGCAGCGTTTCGGACAGGATCTATGGCTACACCTTC
TRBJ2-1 | TRBV28 | many | - | CASSLWQGDYNEQFF | TGTGCCAGCAGTTTATGGCAGGGTGACTACAATGAGCAGTTCTTC